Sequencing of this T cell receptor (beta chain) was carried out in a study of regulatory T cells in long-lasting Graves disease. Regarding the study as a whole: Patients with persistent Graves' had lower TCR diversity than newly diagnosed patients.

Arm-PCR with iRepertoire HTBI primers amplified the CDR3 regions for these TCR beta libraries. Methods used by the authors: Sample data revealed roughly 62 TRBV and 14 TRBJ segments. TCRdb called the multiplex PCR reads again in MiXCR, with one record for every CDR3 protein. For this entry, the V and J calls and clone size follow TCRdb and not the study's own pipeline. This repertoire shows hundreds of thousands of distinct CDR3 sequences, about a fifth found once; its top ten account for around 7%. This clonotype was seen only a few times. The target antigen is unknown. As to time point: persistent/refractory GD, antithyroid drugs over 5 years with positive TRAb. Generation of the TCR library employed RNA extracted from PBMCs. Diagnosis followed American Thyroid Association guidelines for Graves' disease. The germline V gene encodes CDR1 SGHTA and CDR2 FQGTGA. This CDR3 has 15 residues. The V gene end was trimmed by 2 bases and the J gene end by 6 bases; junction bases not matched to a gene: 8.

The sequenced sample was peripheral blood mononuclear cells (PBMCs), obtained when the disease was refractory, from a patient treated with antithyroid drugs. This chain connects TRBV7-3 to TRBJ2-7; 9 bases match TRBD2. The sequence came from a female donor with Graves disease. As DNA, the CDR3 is TGTGCCAGCAGCTTACGGCGGGAGGGCCAGGGCGAGCAGTACTTC. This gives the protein CASSLRREGQGEQYF.